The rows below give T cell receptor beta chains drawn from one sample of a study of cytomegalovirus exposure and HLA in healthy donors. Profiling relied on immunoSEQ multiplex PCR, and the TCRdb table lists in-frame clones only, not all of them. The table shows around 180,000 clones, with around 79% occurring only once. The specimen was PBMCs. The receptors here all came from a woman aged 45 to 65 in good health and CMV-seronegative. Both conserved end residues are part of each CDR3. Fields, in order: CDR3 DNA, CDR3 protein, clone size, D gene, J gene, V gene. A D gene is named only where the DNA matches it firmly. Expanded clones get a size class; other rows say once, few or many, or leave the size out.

DNA: TGTGCCAGCAGCTTAACGGGACTAGCGGGACAAGAGACCCAGTACTTC; CDR3: CASSLTGLAGQETQYF; size: NA; D: TRBD2; J: TRBJ2-5; V: TRBV11-3
DNA: TGTGCCAGCAGCTCCGCTCCTAGTGCACAGTACTTC; CDR3: CASSSAPSAQYF; size: NA; D: NA; J: TRBJ2-5; V: TRBV11-2
DNA: TGTGCCTGGAGTCCTCCAAACAGGGGGAACATTCAGTACTTC; CDR3: CAWSPPNRGNIQYF; size: NA; D: TRBD1; J: TRBJ2-4; V: TRBV30
DNA: TGTGCCAGCAGAGCCACTAGGGATTACTACAATGAGCAGTTCTTC; CDR3: CASRATRDYYNEQFF; size: NA; D: NA; J: TRBJ2-1; V: TRBV6-1
DNA: TGTGCCAGCAGTTACACGGTGGGGGGGGTCCCCAATGAGCAGTTCTTC; CDR3: CASSYTVGGVPNEQFF; size: NA; D: TRBD2; J: TRBJ2-1; V: TRBV6-5
DNA: TGTGCCAGCAGCGAGGTCCCCGTGGGTACGCAGTATTTT; CDR3: CASSEVPVGTQYF; size: NA; D: NA; J: TRBJ2-3; V: TRBV11-2
DNA: TGCGCCAGCCGTGCCGGGGGGGCGCTGTCTGTGGATGGCTACACCTTC; CDR3: CASRAGGALSVDGYTF; size: NA; D: NA; J: TRBJ1-2; V: TRBV5-1
DNA: TGTGCCAGCAGTGGACTACCGTTGAATGAGCAGTTCTTC; CDR3: CASSGLPLNEQFF; size: NA; D: NA; J: TRBJ2-1; V: TRBV2
DNA: TGTGCCAGCAGCCCCTGGGACAGGGGGGAGCAGTACTTC; CDR3: CASSPWDRGEQYF; size: NA; D: TRBD1; J: TRBJ2-7; V: TRBV7-9
DNA: TGTGCCAGCAGCAATCATCCCGGACAGGGCTACAATGAGCAGTTCTTC; CDR3: CASSNHPGQGYNEQFF; size: NA; D: TRBD1; J: TRBJ2-1; V: TRBV7-3
DNA: TGTGCCAGCACCCCGGGGGGCGCAGGGAACTATGGCTACACCTTC; CDR3: CASTPGGAGNYGYTF; size: NA; D: NA; J: TRBJ1-2; V: TRBV5-5
DNA: TGTGCCAGCAGCCGGCCGGGGAACCAGCCCCAGCATTTT; CDR3: CASSRPGNQPQHF; size: NA; D: NA; J: TRBJ1-5; V: TRBV7-3
DNA: TGCGCCAGCAGCTTCGGATTGGCTACAGGCCCCGACGAGCAGTACTTC; CDR3: CASSFGLATGPDEQYF; size: NA; D: NA; J: TRBJ2-7; V: TRBV5-1
DNA: TGCGCCAGCAGCCAAGAGGGACAGGCCCTGAACACTGAAGCTTTCTTT; CDR3: CASSQEGQALNTEAFF; size: few; D: TRBD1; J: TRBJ1-1; V: TRBV4-1
DNA: TGTGCCAGCAGCTTGGGAAGCGGGGGAGCCGGGGAGCTGTTTTTT; CDR3: CASSLGSGGAGELFF; size: few; D: TRBD2; J: TRBJ2-2; V: TRBV5-4
DNA: TGTGCCAGCAGGGGACAGCTGAATGTCGGGGAGCTGTTTTTT; CDR3: CASRGQLNVGELFF; size: NA; D: TRBD1; J: TRBJ2-2; V: TRBV2
DNA: TGTGCCAGCAGCCTCCGCTTCGGGACTAGCGGACACAATGAGCAGTTCTTC; CDR3: CASSLRFGTSGHNEQFF; size: NA; D: TRBD2; J: TRBJ2-1; V: TRBV9
DNA: TGTGCCAGCAAGATTTTGGGCCCTTCACCCCTCCACTTT; CDR3: CASKILGPSPLHF; size: NA; D: NA; J: TRBJ1-6; V: TRBV27
DNA: TGTGCCAGCAGCCCACACAACGACAGGCACAATCAGCCCCAGCATTTT; CDR3: CASSPHNDRHNQPQHF; size: NA; D: NA; J: TRBJ1-5; V: TRBV4-2
DNA: TGTGCCAGCAGTCCCCCGAGGGGACAGGTTTATGGCTACACCTTC; CDR3: CASSPPRGQVYGYTF; size: once; D: TRBD1; J: TRBJ1-2; V: TRBV7-8
DNA: TGTGCCAGCAGCCATACCCTCATGACAGGTATCAATCAGCCCCAGCATTTT; CDR3: CASSHTLMTGINQPQHF; size: NA; D: NA; J: TRBJ1-5; V: TRBV14
DNA: TGTGCCAGCACCCAGGGGATTAACATAGGAGAGACCCAGTACTTC; CDR3: CASTQGINIGETQYF; size: NA; D: NA; J: TRBJ2-5; V: TRBV7-9
DNA: TGTGCCAGCAGGGTTGACAGTAGCAATCAGCCCCAGCATTTT; CDR3: CASRVDSSNQPQHF; size: few; D: NA; J: TRBJ1-5; V: TRBV2
DNA: TGTGCCAGTAGCCCCCCTGCGGGAGTTCCCGGGGAGCTGTTTTTT; CDR3: CASSPPAGVPGELFF; size: NA; D: TRBD2; J: TRBJ2-2; V: TRBV19
DNA: TGTGCCAGCAGTGATGCCCCACGGGCTTTCTTT; CDR3: CASSDAPRAFF; size: once; D: NA; J: TRBJ1-1; V: TRBV6-1
DNA: TGTGCCAGCAGCTTAGGTGGTGGGACACTGGTCCATGGCTACACCTTC; CDR3: CASSLGGGTLVHGYTF; size: once; D: NA; J: TRBJ1-2; V: TRBV7-9
DNA: TGCAGCGTTTCGGGACAGGGGGCTTGGAATCAGCCCCAGCATTTT; CDR3: CSVSGQGAWNQPQHF; size: NA; D: TRBD1; J: TRBJ1-5; V: TRBV29-1
DNA: TGTGCCAGTAGTACACCGGGACTAGCGGGAGTGGGGGAGCAGTTCTTC; CDR3: CASSTPGLAGVGEQFF; size: NA; D: TRBD2; J: TRBJ2-1; V: TRBV19
DNA: TGTGCCAGCAGCTCAGTTTCCCTAGCCCATCCCTACGAGCAGTACTTC; CDR3: CASSSVSLAHPYEQYF; size: few; D: NA; J: TRBJ2-7; V: TRBV5-6
DNA: TGCAGCGTCAAACAGGGCACGGGTGAAGCTTTCTTT; CDR3: CSVKQGTGEAFF; size: NA; D: NA; J: TRBJ1-1; V: TRBV29-1
DNA: TGTGCCAGCAGTCTCTCAGGGGGAAACACTGAAGCTTTCTTT; CDR3: CASSLSGGNTEAFF; size: NA; D: TRBD1; J: TRBJ1-1; V: TRBV6-5
DNA: TGTGCCATCAGTGAGCGTGAGGGTCGATCGGACAATGAGCAGTTCTTC; CDR3: CAISEREGRSDNEQFF; size: NA; D: NA; J: TRBJ2-1; V: TRBV10-3
DNA: TGTGCCAGCAGCTTACTCGGACAGGATAGCAATCAGCCCCAGCATTTT; CDR3: CASSLLGQDSNQPQHF; size: NA; D: TRBD1; J: TRBJ1-5; V: TRBV7-2
DNA: TGTGCCAGCAGTGCCTTGACAGGGTTCACTGAAGCTTTCTTT; CDR3: CASSALTGFTEAFF; size: NA; D: TRBD1; J: TRBJ1-1; V: TRBV27
DNA: TGTGCTAGCAGCATGCCCCGACGGACAGGGGAAGAGACCCAGTACTTC; CDR3: CASSMPRRTGEETQYF; size: NA; D: TRBD1; J: TRBJ2-5; V: TRBV7-7
DNA: TGTGCCAGCAGTTCAAGTACAGGGGACACTGAAGCTTTCTTT; CDR3: CASSSSTGDTEAFF; size: NA; D: TRBD1; J: TRBJ1-1; V: TRBV28
DNA: TGTGCCAGCAGCTTAGCGCGCCTTTCCCAGAACACTGAAGCTTTCTTT; CDR3: CASSLARLSQNTEAFF; size: NA; D: NA; J: TRBJ1-1; V: TRBV7-2
DNA: TGTGCCAGCAACCCGACAGGGGGCTCGGGTCAGCCCCAGCATTTT; CDR3: CASNPTGGSGQPQHF; size: NA; D: TRBD1; J: TRBJ1-5; V: TRBV28
DNA: TGTGCCAGCAGCCCGGGAGCGTACGAGCAGTACTTC; CDR3: CASSPGAYEQYF; size: NA; D: NA; J: TRBJ2-7; V: TRBV7-2
DNA: TGCGCCAGCAGCCAAGATCCCGGGGTGACTGAAGCTTTCTTT; CDR3: CASSQDPGVTEAFF; size: NA; D: NA; J: TRBJ1-1; V: TRBV4-3
DNA: TGTGCCAGCAGCTTCGGGACAGTTCAAGGCTACACCTTC; CDR3: CASSFGTVQGYTF; size: NA; D: TRBD1; J: TRBJ1-2; V: TRBV7-2
DNA: TGTGCCAGCAGGACGACAGGGAAGATGAACACTGAAGCTTTCTTT; CDR3: CASRTTGKMNTEAFF; size: few; D: TRBD1; J: TRBJ1-1; V: TRBV6-6
DNA: TGTGCCAGCAGCCCCCTTAGCGGGACCTCACAGGATACGCAGTATTTT; CDR3: CASSPLSGTSQDTQYF; size: NA; D: TRBD2; J: TRBJ2-3; V: TRBV7-3
DNA: TGTGCCAGCAGTTTCGAGGGGGGGTCAGATACGCAGTATTTT; CDR3: CASSFEGGSDTQYF; size: NA; D: NA; J: TRBJ2-3; V: TRBV28
DNA: TGTGCCAGCAGTGCCTACACTACTTCGGCGGGGGAAAAACTGTTTTTT; CDR3: CASSAYTTSAGEKLFF; size: NA; D: NA; J: TRBJ1-4; V: TRBV27
DNA: TGTGCCAGCCGGGGTAGCGGGAGGGTCCAAGAGACCCAGTACTTC; CDR3: CASRGSGRVQETQYF; size: NA; D: TRBD2; J: TRBJ2-5; V: TRBV27
DNA: TGTGCCAGTAGTATTGTGGCGGGGAGCTACGAGCAGTACTTC; CDR3: CASSIVAGSYEQYF; size: NA; D: NA; J: TRBJ2-7; V: TRBV19
DNA: TGCGCCAGCAGCCAACAGGGTCTGGGAGAAGCTTTCTTT; CDR3: CASSQQGLGEAFF; size: NA; D: NA; J: TRBJ1-1; V: TRBV5-1
DNA: TGTGCCAGCAGCGTCGGGGCTAGCGGAATATACGAGCAGTACTTC; CDR3: CASSVGASGIYEQYF; size: few; D: TRBD2; J: TRBJ2-7; V: TRBV7-6
DNA: TGTGCCAGCAGCTTAGTTGGGGCAGGCCACGAGCAGTACTTC; CDR3: CASSLVGAGHEQYF; size: NA; D: NA; J: TRBJ2-7; V: TRBV7-9
DNA: TGCGCCAGCAGCTTGGCCCTAGGGACAGGGAGCGATGAGCAGTTCTTC; CDR3: CASSLALGTGSDEQFF; size: NA; D: TRBD1; J: TRBJ2-1; V: TRBV5-1
DNA: TGCGCCAGCAGCTTGTCGGCACAGTACTCTGGAAACACCATATATTTT; CDR3: CASSLSAQYSGNTIYF; size: NA; D: NA; J: TRBJ1-3; V: TRBV5-1
DNA: TGTGCCAGCAGCCCAGCGGACAGGGCCGAAAACATTCAGTACTTC; CDR3: CASSPADRAENIQYF; size: NA; D: TRBD1; J: TRBJ2-4; V: TRBV7-2